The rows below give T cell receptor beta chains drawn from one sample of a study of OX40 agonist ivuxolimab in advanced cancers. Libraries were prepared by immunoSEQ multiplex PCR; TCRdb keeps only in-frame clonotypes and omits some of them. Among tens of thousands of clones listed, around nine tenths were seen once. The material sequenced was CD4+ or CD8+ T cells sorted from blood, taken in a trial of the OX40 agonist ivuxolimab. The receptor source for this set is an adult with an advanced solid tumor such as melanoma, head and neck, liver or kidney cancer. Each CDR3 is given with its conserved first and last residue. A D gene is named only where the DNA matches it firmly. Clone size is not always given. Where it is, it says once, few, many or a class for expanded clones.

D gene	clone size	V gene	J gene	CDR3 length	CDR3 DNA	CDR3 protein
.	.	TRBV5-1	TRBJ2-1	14	TGCGCCAGCACCGATCCGGGGTGGCTCGGTGAGCAGTTCTTC	CASTDPGWLGEQFF
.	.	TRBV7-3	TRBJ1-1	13	TGTGCCAGCAGCGAGGGTGACGACGCTGAAGCTTTCTTT	CASSEGDDAEAFF
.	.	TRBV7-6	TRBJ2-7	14	TGTGCCAGCAGCTTAGGCGACGGGCGGAACGAGCAGTACTTC	CASSLGDGRNEQYF
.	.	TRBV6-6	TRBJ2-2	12	TGTGCCAGCAGGAAGTACACCGGGGAGCTGTTTTTT	CASRKYTGELFF
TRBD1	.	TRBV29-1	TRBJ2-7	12	TGCAGCGTTGGGCAGGGGGCTTACGAGCAGTACTTC	CSVGQGAYEQYF
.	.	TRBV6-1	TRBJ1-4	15	TGTGCCAGTACCTCGCCCCGGGGGCCAAATGAAAAACTGTTTTTT	CASTSPRGPNEKLFF
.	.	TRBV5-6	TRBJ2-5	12	TGTGCCAGCAGCGCCCTCGGAGAGACCCAGTACTTC	CASSALGETQYF
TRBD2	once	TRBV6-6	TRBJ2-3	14	TGTGCCAGCAGTTACGGGACTAGCTTGGATACGCAGTATTTT	CASSYGTSLDTQYF
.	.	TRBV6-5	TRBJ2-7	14	TGTGCCAGCAGCCTCAACGGGGTCTCCTACGAGCAGTACTTC	CASSLNGVSYEQYF
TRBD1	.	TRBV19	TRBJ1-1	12	TGTGCCAGTAGTCCCGACAGGGCTGAAGCTTTCTTT	CASSPDRAEAFF
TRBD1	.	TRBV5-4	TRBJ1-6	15	TGTGCCAGCAGCTCGCCCGGGACAGGGTTTTCACCCCTCCACTTT	CASSSPGTGFSPLHF
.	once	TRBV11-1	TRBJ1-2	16	TGTGCCAGCAGCTTAGCCCCCGGGACGGATGGCTATGGCTACACCTTC	CASSLAPGTDGYGYTF
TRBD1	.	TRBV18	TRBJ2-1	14	TGTGCCAGCTCACCGGGGACAGCCTACAATGAGCAGTTCTTC	CASSPGTAYNEQFF
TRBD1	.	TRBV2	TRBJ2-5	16	TGTGCCAGCAGTGAAGCGGGGACAGTGAGAGAAGAGACCCAGTACTTC	CASSEAGTVREETQYF
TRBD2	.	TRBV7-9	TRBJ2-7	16	TGTGCCAGCAGCAAACATCGACTAGCGGGAACCTACGAGCAGTACTTC	CASSKHRLAGTYEQYF
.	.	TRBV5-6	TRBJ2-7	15	TGTGCCAGCCTCCCGGGGGTAGGCACTGACTACGAGCAGTACTTC	CASLPGVGTDYEQYF
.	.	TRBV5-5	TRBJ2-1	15	TGTGCCAGCAGCTTGGCGGGGGGCGCCTACAATGAGCAGTTCTTC	CASSLAGGAYNEQFF
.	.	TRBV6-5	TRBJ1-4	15	TGTGCCAGCAACGGTTTCTGTGCAACTAATGAAAAACTGTTTTTT	CASNGFCATNEKLFF
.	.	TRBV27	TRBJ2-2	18	TGTGCCAGCAGCCCCGAACCCTTTGTCTTCACTAACACCGGGGAGCTGTTTTTT	CASSPEPFVFTNTGELFF
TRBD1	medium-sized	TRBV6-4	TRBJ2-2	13	TGTGCCAGCAGGGACAGGGACACCGGGGAGCTGTTTTTT	CASRDRDTGELFF
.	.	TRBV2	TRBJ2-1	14	TGTGCCAGCATCGACGGGAGCTCCTACAATGAGCAGTTCTTC	CASIDGSSYNEQFF
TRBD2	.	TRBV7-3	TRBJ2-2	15	TGTGCCAGCAGCTTAGCGGGAGTCCTCACCGGGGAGCTGTTTTTT	CASSLAGVLTGELFF
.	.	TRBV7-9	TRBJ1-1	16	TGTGCCAGCACCTCAACCCGGCGAGACATCCCCCCTGAAGCTTTCTTT	CASTSTRRDIPPEAFF
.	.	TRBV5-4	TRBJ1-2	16	TGTGCCAGCAGCTCCTTCTGGACATCCTCTAACTATGGCTACACCTTC	CASSSFWTSSNYGYTF
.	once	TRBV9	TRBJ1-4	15	TGTGCCAGCAGCGTAGCGTGGGGAAGTAATGAAAAACTGTTTTTT	CASSVAWGSNEKLFF
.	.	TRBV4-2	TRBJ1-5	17	TGTGCCAGCAGCCAAGATCTTGGGGACATTAGCAATCAGCCCCAGCATTTT	CASSQDLGDISNQPQHF
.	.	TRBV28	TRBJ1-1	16	TGTGCCAGCAGGGAGGCTGTGGGGGGAGGGGGCACTGAAGCTTTCTTT	CASREAVGGGGTEAFF
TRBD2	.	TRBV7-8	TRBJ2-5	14	TGTGCCAGCCTCGAACTAGCGGCACAAGAGACCCAGTACTTC	CASLELAAQETQYF
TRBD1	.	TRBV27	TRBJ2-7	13	TGTGCCAGCAGTTCGGACAGGGGATTCGAGCAGTACTTC	CASSSDRGFEQYF
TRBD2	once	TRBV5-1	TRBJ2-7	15	TGCGCCAGCAGCTTCCCTAGCGGGAGAAGAAACGAGCAGTACTTC	CASSFPSGRRNEQYF
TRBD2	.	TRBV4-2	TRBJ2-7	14	TGTGCCAGCAGCCATTCTAGCGGGAAAGACGAGCAGTACTTC	CASSHSSGKDEQYF
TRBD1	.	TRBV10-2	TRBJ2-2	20	TGCGCCAGCAGTGGAGCCGTGGGACAGCCATCCATCGCGAACACCGGGGAGCTGTTTTTT	CASSGAVGQPSIANTGELFF